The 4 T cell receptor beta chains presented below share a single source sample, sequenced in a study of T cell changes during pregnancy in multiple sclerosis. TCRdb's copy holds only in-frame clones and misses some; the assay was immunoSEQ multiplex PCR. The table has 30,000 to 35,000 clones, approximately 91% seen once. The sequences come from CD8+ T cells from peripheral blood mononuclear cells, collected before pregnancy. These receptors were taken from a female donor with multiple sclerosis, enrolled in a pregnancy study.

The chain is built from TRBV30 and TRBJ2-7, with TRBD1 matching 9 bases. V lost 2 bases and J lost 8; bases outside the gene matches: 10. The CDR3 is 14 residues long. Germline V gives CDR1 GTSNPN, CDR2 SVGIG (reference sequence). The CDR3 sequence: CAWSIKTGGQKQYF. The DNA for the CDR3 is TGTGCCTGGAGTATCAAGACAGGGGGTCAGAAGCAGTACTTC.

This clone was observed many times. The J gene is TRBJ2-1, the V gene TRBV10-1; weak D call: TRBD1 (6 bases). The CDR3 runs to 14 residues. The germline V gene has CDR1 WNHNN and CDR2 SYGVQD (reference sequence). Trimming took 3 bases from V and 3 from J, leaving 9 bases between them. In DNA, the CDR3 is TGCGCCAGCAGTGACAGGGGTGACTACAATGAGCAGTTCTTC. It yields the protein CASSDRGDYNEQFF.

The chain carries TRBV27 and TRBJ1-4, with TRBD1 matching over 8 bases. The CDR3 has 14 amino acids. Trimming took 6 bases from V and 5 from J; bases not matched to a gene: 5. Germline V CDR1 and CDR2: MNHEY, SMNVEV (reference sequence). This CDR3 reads CASRFTGGNEKLFF. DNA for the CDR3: TGTGCCAGCAGATTTACAGGGGGGAATGAAAAACTGTTTTTT.

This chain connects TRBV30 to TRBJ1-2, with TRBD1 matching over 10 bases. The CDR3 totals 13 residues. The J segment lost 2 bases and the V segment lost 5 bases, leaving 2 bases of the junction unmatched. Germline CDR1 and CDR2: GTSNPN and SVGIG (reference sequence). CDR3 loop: CAWDRGHNYGYTF. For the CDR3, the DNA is TGTGCCTGGGACAGGGGGCACAACTATGGCTACACCTTC.